This TCR beta chain emerged from a study of identical twins. Study results and caveats: Twins' excess sharing was less marked for out-of-frame beta sequences. Low generation-probability sequences were in excess among twin-shared out-of-frame alpha sequences.

Germline lookup yields CDR1 SEHNR and CDR2 FQNEAQ (reference sequence). The CDR3 loop spans 17 amino acids. Unmatched junction bases numbered 2, after V lost 0 bases and J lost 3 bases. One entry per CDR3 protein, called by TCRdb with MiXCR from the 5' RACE reads. The table includes some 560,000 distinct CDR3 sequences, around a tenth detected once. This clonotype was found many times. Its antigen is currently unknown. Another study also made use of these data, one on yellow fever vaccine responses in identical twins.

Input material: PBMCs. This clonotype was sampled from a woman between 18 and 29 years old in good health. This rearrangement joins TRBV7-9 to TRBJ2-2; TRBD2 agrees at 12 bases. As DNA, the CDR3 is TGTGCCAGCAGCTTAGCGACTAGCGGGAGTGACACCGGGGAGCTGTTTTTT. Its protein product is CASSLATSGSDTGELFF.